The present T cell receptor (beta chain) was sequenced within a study of STAT5B mutations in CD4+ large granular lymphocyte leukemia (dated by TCRdb to 2021 to 2024). For context, the study as a whole: Among the healthy controls, the CDR3 'QG' motif was associated with a particular HLA allele. The study compared the TCRbeta repertoires of patients with CD4+ T-cell large granular lymphocyte leukemia against those of healthy blood donors. Flow cytometry on FACSCanto II or FACSVerse confirmed that purified fractions exceeded 95% purity among lymphocytes. Findings and caveats that apply to the study as a whole: The data were not HLA-matched, and the relatively small sample size could explain the higher clonality seen in CD4+ compared with CD8+ T-LGLL. Main leukemic clonotypes were private to each patient, although over 20% appeared at low frequency in other patients' non-leukemic repertoires. Greater clonality appeared to be present in CD4-sorted patient repertoires than in healthy CD4+ repertoires, and the difference was retained after the putative leukemic clones were removed.

The immunoSEQ assay at survey resolution was used to sequence TCRbeta rearrangements from genomic DNA. As for how the authors treated the data: In the TCR sequencing data, the smallest productive clonotype frequency that could be detected was 2.59 x 10-5. Analyses included only productive TCRbeta rearrangements, meaning complete and in-frame sequences. The clonality of each sample was calculated as Simpson clonality in the immunoSEQ Analyzer version 3.0. Clones were categorized by frequency as very rare, small, medium, large (1-20%) or hyperexpanded (>20%). Generation probabilities were estimated with OLGA 1.2.3, V-gene circos plots were generated with VDJtools, specificities were searched for in VDJdb, and CDR3 motifs were identified with GLIPH. In its TCRdb copy, this immuneACCESS table keeps in-frame sequences only and misses some clones. Where compared with another copy, unresolved V genes explain less than half of these, and the others have no known cause. The V and J calls and clone size were taken over from that table, and D and trimming were inferred from the DNA. In this sample the table shows under 35,000 clones, 70% to 75% of which occur a single time. Of the sample, 0.29% falls within the top ten clones.

This clone showed up just once. It has no known antigen specificity. Base qualities were left out, and no much larger clone turns up one base away. The healthy controls were 37 blood donors, and the buffy coats of these donors were supplied by the Finnish Red Cross blood service. All TCR-sequenced material derived from peripheral blood: patient blood samples and healthy donor buffy coats. Peripheral blood mononuclear cells were isolated by Ficoll-Hypaque gradient centrifugation. CD4+ cells were magnetically purified from the buffy coats of healthy controls. Genomic DNA was extracted using the Gentra Puregene Cell and Tissue kit, and a Qubit 2.0 fluorometer was used to quantify it. This receptor was identified in a human donor in good health. The sample comprised CD4+ T cells from blood buffy coats.

The CDR3 sequence is CASSEALTSGRETQYF. The DNA is as follows: TGTGCCAGCAGTGAAGCGCTGACTAGCGGGAGAGAGACCCAGTACTTC. This chain is built from TRBV6-1 and TRBJ2-5, with 12 junctional bases fitting TRBD2. Taken from cysteine to phenylalanine, the CDR3 has 16 residues. Left in the record is the CDR3 DNA by itself, 48 bases read in frame from the first base. CDR1 is given as MNHNS and CDR2 as SASEGT, both from the germline V gene. V is pruned by 0 bases and J by 4 bases, leaving 3 bases of the junction without a gene match.